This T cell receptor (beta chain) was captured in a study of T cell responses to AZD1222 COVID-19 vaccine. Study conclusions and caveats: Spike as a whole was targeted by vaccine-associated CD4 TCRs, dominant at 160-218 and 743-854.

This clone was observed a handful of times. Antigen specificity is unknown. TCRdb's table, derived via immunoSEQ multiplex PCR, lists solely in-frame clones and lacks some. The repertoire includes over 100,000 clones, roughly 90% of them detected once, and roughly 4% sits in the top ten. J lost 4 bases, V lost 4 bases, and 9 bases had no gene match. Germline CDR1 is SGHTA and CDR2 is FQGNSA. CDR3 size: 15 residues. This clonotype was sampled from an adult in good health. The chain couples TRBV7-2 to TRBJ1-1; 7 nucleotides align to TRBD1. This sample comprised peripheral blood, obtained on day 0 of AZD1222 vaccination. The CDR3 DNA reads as TGTGCCAGCAGCTGGGCAGGGGGTTCGGGCACTGAAGCTTTCTTT. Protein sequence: CASSWAGGSGTEAFF.